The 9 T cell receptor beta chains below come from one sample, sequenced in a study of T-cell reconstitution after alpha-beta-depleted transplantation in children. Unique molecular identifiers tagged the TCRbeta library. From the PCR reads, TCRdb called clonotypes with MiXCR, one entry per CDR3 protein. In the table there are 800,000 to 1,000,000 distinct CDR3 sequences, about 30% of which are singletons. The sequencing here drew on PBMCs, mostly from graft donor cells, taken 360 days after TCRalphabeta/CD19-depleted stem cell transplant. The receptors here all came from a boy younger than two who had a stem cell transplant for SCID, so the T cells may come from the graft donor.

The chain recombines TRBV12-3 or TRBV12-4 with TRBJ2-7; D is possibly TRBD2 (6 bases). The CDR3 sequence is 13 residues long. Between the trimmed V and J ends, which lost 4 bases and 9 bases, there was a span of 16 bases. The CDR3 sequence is CASSSGGKAGQYF. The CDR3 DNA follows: TGTGCCAGCAGTTCCGGAGGGAAGGCCGGGCAGTACTTC.

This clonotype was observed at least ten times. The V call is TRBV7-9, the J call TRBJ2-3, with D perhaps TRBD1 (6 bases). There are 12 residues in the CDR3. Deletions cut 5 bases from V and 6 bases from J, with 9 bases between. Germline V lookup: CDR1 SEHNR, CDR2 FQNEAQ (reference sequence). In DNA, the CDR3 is TGTGCCAGCAGCGCTACAGGGGATACGCAGTATTTT. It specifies CASSATGDTQYF.

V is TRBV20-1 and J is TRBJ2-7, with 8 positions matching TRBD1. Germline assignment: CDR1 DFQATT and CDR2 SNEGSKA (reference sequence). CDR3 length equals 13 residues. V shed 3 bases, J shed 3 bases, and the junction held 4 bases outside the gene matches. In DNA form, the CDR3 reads TGCAGTGCTAGCCCGGACAGGGTCTACGAGCAGTACTTC. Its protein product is CSASPDRVYEQYF.

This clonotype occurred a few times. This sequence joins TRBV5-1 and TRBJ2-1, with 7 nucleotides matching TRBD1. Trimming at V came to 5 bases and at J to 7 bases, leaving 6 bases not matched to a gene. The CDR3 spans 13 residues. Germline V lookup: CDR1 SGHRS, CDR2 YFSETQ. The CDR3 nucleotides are TGCGCCAGCAGACAATCCAGGGGGAATGAGCAGTTCTTC. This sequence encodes CASRQSRGNEQFF. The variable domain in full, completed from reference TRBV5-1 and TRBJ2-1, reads KAGVTQTPRYLIKTRGQQVTLSCSPISGHRSVSWYQQTPGQGLQFLFEYFSETQRNKGNFPGRFSGRQFSNSRSEMNVSTLELGDSALYLCASRQSRGNEQFFGPGTRLTVL.

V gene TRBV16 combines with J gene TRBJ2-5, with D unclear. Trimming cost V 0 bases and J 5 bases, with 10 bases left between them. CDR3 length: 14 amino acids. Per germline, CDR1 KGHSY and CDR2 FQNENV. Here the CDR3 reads CASSQSNSLETQYF. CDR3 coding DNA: TGTGCCAGCAGCCAATCGAATAGTTTGGAGACCCAGTACTTC. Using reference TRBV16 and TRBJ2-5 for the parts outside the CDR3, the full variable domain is GEEVAQTPKHLVRGEGQKAKLYCAPIKGHSYVFWYQQVLKNEFKFLISFQNENVFDETGMPKERFSAKCLPNSPCSLEIQATKLEDSAVYFCASSQSNSLETQYFGPGTRLLVL.

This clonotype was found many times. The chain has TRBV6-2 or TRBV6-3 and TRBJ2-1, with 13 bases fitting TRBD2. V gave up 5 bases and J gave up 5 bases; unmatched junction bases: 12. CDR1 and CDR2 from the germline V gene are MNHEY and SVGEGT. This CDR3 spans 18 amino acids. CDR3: CASSHLALLAGGHNEQFF. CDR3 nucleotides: TGTGCCAGCAGTCACCTGGCCTTACTAGCGGGGGGGCACAATGAGCAGTTCTTC.

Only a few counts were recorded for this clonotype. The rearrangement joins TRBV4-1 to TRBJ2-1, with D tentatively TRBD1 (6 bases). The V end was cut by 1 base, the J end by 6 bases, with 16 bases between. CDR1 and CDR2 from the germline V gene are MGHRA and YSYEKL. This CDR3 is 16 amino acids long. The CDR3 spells CASSQVGQGMGNEQFF. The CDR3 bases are TGCGCCAGCAGCCAAGTGGGGCAGGGGATGGGCAATGAGCAGTTCTTC.

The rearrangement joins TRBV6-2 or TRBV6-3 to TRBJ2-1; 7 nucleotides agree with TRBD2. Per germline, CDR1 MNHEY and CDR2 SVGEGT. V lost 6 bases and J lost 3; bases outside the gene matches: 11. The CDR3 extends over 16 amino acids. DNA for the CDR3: TGTGCCAGCAGACTCGGCGGTGGGGGGGGCTACAATGAGCAGTTCTTC. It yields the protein CASRLGGGGGYNEQFF.

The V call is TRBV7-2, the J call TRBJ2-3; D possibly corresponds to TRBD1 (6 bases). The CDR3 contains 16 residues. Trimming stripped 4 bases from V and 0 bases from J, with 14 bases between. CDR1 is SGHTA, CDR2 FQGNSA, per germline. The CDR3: CASSSRGGGSTDTQYF. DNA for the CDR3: TGTGCCAGCAGCTCCCGTGGGGGCGGTAGCACAGATACGCAGTATTTT.